This T cell receptor (beta chain) was profiled in a study of blood T cell repertoires in COVID-19. The overall study: T cells, B-cell-depleted T cells, or PBMCs supplied cDNA or gDNA.

Assay: immunoSEQ multiplex PCR; the TCRdb copy retains only in-frame clones and omits some. This sample has about 38,000 clones; 80% to 90% occur once, and the top ten carry roughly 1.7%. Germline V gene data show CDR1 as GTSNPN and CDR2 as SVGIG (reference sequence). The trim removed 2 bases at V and 3 bases at J, leaving 6 bases unmatched. This CDR3 is 15 amino acids long. This clonotype originated in a man aged 55 to 70 with COVID-19, enrolled during active disease. The rearrangement links TRBV30 to TRBJ1-4; 7 nucleotides match TRBD1. Material for sequencing was peripheral blood. CDR3 DNA sequence: TGTGCCTGGAGTCGGCCTCAGGGGGCTAATGAAAAACTGTTTTTT. Its protein is CAWSRPQGANEKLFF.